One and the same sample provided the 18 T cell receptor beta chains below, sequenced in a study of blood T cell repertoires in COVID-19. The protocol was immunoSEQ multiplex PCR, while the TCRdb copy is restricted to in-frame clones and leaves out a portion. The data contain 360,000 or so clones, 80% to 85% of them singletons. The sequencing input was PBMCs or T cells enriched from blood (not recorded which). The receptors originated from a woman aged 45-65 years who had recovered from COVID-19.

CDR3 residues: CASSLAGAATDTQYF. The CDR3 DNA sequence: TGTGCCAGCAGCTTAGCGGGGGCCGCGACAGATACGCAGTATTTT. The rearrangement links TRBV7-3 to TRBJ2-3; D may be TRBD2 (7 bases). From germline, CDR1 is SGHTA and CDR2 FQGTGA. The CDR3 covers 15 residues. The germline V and J ends were trimmed by 2 bases and 3 bases, with 12 bases remaining between them.

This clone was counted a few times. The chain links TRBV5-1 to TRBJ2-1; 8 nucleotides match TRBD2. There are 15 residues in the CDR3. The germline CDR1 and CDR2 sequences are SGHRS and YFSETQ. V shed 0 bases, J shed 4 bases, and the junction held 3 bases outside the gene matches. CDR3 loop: CASSLVTGGYNEQFF. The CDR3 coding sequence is TGCGCCAGCAGCTTGGTAACGGGAGGGTACAATGAGCAGTTCTTC.

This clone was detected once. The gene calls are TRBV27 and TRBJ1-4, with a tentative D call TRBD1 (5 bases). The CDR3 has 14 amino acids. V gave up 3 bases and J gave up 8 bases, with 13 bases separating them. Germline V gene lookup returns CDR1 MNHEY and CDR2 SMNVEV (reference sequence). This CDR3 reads CASSFFGTGEKLFF. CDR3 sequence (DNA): TGTGCCAGCAGTTTTTTTGGGACTGGGGAAAAACTGTTTTTT.

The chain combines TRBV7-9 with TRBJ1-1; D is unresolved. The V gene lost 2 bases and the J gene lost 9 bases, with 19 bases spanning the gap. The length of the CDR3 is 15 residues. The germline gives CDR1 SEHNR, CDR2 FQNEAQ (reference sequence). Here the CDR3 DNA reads TGTGCCAGCAGCTTACAGTCCTCCGTTGGTCAAAAAGCTTTCTTT. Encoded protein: CASSLQSSVGQKAFF.

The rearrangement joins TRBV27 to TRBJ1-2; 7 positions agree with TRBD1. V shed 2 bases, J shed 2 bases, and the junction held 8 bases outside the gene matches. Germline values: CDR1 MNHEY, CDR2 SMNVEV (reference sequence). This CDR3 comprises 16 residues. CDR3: CASSLEGASINYGYTF. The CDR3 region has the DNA TGTGCCAGCAGTTTAGAGGGGGCTAGTATAAACTATGGCTACACCTTC.

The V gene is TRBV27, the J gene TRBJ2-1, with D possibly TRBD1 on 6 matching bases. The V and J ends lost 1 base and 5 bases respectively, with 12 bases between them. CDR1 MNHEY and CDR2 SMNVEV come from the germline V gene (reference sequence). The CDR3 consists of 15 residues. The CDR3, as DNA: TGTGCCAGCAGTTTATTGGGGGCGCGTAACAATGAGCAGTTCTTC. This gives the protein CASSLLGARNNEQFF.

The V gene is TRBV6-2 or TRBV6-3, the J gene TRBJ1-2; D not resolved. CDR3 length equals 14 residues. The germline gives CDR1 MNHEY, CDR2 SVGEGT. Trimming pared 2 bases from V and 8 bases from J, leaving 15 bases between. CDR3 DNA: TGTGCCAGCAGTTACCCTGGGAGGTCTCCGGGCTACACCTTC. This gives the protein CASSYPGRSPGYTF.

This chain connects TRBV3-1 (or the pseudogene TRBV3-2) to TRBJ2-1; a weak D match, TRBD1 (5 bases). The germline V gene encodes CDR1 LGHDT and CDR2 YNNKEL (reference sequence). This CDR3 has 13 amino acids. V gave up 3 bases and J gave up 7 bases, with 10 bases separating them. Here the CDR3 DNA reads TGTGCCAGCAGCCAGGGGCGAGGTAATGAGCAGTTCTTC. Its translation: CASSQGRGNEQFF.

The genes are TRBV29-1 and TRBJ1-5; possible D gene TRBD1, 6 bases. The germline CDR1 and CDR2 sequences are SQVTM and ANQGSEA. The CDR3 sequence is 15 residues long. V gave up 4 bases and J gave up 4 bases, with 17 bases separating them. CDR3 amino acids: CSVAEGGGRNQPQHF. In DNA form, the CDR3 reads TGCAGCGTTGCAGAGGGCGGGGGCAGGAATCAGCCCCAGCATTTT.

The CDR3 DNA reads TGTGCCAGCAGTTACCCCCCGGGGGGGTCCGCCGGGGAGCTGTTTTTT. Amino acids: CASSYPPGGSAGELFF. J is TRBJ2-2 and V is TRBV6-6, with 8 positions matching TRBD2. There are 16 residues in the CDR3. V gave up 2 bases and J gave up 6 bases; unmatched junction bases: 8. CDR1 and CDR2 from the germline V gene are MNHNY and SVGAGI (reference sequence).

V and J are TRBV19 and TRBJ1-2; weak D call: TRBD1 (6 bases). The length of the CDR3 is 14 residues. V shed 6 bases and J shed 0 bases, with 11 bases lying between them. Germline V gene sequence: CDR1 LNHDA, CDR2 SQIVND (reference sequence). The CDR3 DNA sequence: TGTGCCAGTAGGGGGACATCGACTAACTATGGCTACACCTTC. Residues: CASRGTSTNYGYTF.

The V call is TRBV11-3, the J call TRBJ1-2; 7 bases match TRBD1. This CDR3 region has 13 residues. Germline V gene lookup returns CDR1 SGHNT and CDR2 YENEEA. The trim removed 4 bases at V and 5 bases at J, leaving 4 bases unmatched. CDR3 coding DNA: TGTGCCAGCAGCTATGGACAGGAGTATGGCTACACCTTC. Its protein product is CASSYGQEYGYTF.

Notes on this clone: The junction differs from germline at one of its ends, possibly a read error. CDR3 coding DNA: TGTGCCAGCAGTGAAGCCGGCGGTTCTCTCCTCTTC. Protein sequence: CASSEAGGSLLF. The chain joins TRBV6-1 to TRBJ1-2; no firm D call. This CDR3 contains 12 residues. CDR1 and CDR2 from the germline V gene are MNHNS and SASEGT.

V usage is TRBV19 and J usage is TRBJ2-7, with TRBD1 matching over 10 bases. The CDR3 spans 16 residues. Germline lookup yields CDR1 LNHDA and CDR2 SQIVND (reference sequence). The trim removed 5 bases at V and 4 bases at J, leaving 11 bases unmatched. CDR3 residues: CASSPLPGQGNYEQYF. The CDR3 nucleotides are TGTGCCAGTAGTCCGCTCCCGGGACAGGGGAATTACGAGCAGTACTTC.

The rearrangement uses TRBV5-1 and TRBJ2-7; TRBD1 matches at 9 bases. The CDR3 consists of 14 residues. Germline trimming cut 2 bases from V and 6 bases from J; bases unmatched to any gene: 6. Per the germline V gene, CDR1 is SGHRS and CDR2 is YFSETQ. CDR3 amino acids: CASSLGQGMGEQYF. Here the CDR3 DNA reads TGCGCCAGCAGCTTAGGACAGGGGATGGGCGAGCAGTACTTC.

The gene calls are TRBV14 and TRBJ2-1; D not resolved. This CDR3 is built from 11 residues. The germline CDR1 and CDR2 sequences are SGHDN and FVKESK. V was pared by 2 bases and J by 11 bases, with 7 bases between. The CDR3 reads CASSQLDKQFF. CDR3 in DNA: TGTGCCAGCAGCCAATTAGATAAGCAGTTCTTC. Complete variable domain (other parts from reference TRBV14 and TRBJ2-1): EAGVTQFPSHSVIEKGQTVTLRCDPISGHDNLYWYRRVMGKEIKFLLHFVKESKQDESGMPNNRFLAERTGGTYSTLKVQPAELEDSGVYFCASSQLDKQFFGPGTRLTVL.

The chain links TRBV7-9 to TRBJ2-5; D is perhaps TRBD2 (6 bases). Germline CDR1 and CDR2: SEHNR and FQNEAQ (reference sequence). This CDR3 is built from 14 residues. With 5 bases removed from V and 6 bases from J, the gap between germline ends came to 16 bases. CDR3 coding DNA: TGTGCCAGCAGCCCTATACAGGCGGGGAAGACCCAGTACTTC. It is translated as CASSPIQAGKTQYF.

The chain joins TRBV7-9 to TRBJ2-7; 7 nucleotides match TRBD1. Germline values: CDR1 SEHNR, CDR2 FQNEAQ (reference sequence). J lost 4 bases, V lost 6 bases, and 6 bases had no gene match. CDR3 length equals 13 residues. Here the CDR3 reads CASSRQGLYEQYF. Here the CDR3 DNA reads TGTGCCAGCAGTCGACAGGGATTGTACGAGCAGTACTTC.